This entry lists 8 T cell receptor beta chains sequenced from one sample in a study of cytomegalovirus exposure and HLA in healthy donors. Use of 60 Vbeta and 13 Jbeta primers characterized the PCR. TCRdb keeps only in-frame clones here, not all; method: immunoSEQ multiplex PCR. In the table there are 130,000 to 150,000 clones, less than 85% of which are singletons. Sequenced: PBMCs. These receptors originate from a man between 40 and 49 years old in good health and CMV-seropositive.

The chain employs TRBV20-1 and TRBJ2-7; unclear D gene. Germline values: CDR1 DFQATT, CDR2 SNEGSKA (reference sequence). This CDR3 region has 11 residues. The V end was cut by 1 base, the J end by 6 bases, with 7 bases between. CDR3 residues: CSARGGSEQYF. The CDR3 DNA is TGCAGTGCTAGAGGAGGTAGCGAGCAGTACTTC.

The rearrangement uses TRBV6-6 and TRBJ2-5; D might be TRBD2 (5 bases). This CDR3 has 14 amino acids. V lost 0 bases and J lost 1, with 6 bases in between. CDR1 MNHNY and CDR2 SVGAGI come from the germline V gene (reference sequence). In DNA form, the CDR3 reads TGTGCCAGCAGTTACTCGGGAGCCCAAGAGACCCAGTACTTC. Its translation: CASSYSGAQETQYF.

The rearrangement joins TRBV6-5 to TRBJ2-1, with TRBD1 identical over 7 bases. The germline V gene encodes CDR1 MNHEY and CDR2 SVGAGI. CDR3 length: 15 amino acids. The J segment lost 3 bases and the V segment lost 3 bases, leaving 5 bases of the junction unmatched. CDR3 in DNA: TGTGCCAGCAGTTATACAGGGGTAAACTACAATGAGCAGTTCTTC. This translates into CASSYTGVNYNEQFF.

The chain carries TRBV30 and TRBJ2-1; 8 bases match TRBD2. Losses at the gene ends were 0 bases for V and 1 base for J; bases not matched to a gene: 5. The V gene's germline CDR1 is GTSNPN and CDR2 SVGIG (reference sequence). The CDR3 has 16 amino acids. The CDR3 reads CAWSVRGGTSYNEQFF. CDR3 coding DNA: TGTGCCTGGAGTGTACGGGGGGGAACTTCCTACAATGAGCAGTTCTTC.

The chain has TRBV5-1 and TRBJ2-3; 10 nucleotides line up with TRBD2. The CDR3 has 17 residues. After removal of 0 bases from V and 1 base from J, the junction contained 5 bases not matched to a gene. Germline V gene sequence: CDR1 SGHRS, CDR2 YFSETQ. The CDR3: CASSLGHGTSGTDTQYF. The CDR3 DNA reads TGCGCCAGCAGCTTGGGGCATGGGACTAGCGGCACAGATACGCAGTATTTT.

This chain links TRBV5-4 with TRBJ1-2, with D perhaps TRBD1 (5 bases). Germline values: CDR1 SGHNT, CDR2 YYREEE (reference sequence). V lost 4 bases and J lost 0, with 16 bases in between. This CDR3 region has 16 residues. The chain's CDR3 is CASSRGTGNSNYGYTF. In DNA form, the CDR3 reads TGTGCCAGCAGCCGGGGGACCGGAAACTCTAACTATGGCTACACCTTC.

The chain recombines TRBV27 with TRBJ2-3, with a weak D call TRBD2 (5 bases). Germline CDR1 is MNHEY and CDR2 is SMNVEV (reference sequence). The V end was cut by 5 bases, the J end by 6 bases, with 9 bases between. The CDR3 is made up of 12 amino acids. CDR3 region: CASSGGSDTQYF. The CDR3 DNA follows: TGTGCCAGCAGTGGAGGTTCGGATACGCAGTATTTT.

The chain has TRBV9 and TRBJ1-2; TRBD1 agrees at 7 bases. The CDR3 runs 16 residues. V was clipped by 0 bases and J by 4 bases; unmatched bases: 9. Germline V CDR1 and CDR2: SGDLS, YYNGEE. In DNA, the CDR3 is TGTGCCAGCAGCGTAGAGGGGGCGCCCCTTTCCTATGGCTACACCTTC. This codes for CASSVEGAPLSYGYTF.